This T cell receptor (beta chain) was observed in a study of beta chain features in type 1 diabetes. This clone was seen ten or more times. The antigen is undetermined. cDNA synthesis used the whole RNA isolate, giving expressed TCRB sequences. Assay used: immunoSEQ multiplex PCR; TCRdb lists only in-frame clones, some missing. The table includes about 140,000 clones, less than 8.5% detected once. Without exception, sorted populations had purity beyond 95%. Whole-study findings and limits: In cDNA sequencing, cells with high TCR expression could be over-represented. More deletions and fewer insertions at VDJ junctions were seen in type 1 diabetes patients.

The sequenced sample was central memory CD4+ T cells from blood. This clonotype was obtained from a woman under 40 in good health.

The CDR3 protein is CATRLAGGGLDEQFF. CDR3 coding DNA: TGTGCCACCAGACTAGCGGGAGGTGGGTTGGATGAGCAGTTCTTC. The chain uses TRBV15 and TRBJ2-1, with 12 bases aligning to TRBD2. The CDR3 loop spans 15 amino acids. V lost 6 bases and J lost 8; bases outside the gene matches: 8. Germline values: CDR1 LNHNV, CDR2 YYDKDF (reference sequence).